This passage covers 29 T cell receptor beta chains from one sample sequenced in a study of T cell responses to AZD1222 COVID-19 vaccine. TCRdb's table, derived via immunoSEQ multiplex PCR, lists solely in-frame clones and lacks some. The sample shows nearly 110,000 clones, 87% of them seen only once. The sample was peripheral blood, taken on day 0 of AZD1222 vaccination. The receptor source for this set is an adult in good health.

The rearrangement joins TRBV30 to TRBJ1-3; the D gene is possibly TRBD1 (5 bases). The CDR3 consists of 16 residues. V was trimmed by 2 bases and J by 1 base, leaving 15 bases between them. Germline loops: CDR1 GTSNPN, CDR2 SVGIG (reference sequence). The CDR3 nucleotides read TGTGCCTGGAGTCTTACCATAGGGACGTCTGGAAACACCATATATTTT. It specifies CAWSLTIGTSGNTIYF.

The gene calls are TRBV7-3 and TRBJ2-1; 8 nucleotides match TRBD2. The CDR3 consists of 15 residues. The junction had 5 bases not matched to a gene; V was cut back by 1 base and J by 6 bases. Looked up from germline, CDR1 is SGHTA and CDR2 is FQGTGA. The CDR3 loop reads CASSLRSGSGNEQFF. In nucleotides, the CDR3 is TGTGCCAGCAGCTTAAGAAGCGGGAGTGGCAATGAGCAGTTCTTC.

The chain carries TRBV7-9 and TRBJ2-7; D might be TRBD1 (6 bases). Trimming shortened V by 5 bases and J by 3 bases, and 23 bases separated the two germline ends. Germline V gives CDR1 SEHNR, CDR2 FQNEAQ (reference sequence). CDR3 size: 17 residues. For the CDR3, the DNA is TGTGCCAGCAGCGATGGTCCTATGACAGGAGAGTACTACGAGCAGTACTTC. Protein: CASSDGPMTGEYYEQYF.

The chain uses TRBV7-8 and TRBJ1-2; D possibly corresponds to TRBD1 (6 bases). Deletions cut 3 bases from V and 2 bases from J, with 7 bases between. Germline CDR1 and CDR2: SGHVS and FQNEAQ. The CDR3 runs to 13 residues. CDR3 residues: CASSFGTNYGYTF. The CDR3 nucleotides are TGTGCCAGCAGCTTTGGGACAAACTATGGCTACACCTTC.

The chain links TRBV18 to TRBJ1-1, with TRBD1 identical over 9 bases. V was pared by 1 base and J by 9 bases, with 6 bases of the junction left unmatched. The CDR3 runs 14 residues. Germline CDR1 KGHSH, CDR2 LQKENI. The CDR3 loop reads CASSPLRQGEKAFF. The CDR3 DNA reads TGTGCCAGCTCACCACTCCGACAGGGGGAAAAAGCTTTCTTT. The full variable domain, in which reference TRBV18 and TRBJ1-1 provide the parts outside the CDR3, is NAGVMQNPRHLVRRRGQEARLRCSPMKGHSHVYWYRQLPEEGLKFMVYLQKENIIDESGMPKERFSAEFPKEGPSILRIQQVVRGDSAAYFCASSPLRQGEKAFFGQGTRLTVV.

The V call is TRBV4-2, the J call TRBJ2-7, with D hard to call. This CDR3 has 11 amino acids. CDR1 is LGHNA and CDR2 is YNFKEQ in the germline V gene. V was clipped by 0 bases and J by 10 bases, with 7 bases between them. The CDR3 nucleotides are TGTGCCAGCAGCCAAGATCGTATCCAGTACTTC. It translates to CASSQDRIQYF.

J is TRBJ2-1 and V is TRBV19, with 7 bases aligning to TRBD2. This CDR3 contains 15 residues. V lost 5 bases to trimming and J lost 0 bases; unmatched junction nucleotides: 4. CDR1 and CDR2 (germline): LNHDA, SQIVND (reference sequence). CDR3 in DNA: TGTGCCAGTAGTCGCGGGGGAAGCTCCTACAATGAGCAGTTCTTC. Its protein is CASSRGGSSYNEQFF.

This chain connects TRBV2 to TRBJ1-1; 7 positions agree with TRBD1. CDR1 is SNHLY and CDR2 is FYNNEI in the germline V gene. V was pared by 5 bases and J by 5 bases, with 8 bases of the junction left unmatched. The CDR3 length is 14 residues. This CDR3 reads CASSRQGGRTEAFF. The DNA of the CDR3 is TGTGCCAGCAGTAGACAGGGAGGTAGGACTGAAGCTTTCTTT.

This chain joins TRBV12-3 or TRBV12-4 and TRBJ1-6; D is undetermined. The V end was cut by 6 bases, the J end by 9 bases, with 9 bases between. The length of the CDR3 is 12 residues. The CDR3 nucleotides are TGTGCCAGCAGCCGGGCGAGTTCACCCCTCCACTTT. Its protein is CASSRASSPLHF.

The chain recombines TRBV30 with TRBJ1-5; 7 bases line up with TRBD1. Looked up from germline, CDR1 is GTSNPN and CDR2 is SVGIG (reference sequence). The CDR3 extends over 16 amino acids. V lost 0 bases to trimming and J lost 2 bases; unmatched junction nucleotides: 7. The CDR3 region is CAWSVRGTVGNQPQHF. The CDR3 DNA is TGTGCCTGGAGTGTACGAGGGACAGTCGGCAATCAGCCCCAGCATTTT.

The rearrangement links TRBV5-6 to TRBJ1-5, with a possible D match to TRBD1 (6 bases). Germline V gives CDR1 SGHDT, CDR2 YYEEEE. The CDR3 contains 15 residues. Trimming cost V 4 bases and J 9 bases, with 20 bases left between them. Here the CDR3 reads CASSEGTGSLRPQHF. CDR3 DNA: TGTGCCAGCAGCGAAGGTACAGGGAGCTTGAGGCCCCAGCATTTT.

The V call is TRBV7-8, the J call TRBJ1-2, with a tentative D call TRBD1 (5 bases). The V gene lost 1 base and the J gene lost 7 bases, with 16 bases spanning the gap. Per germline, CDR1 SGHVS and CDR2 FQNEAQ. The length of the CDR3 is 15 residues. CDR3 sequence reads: CASSLGTAGLFGYTF. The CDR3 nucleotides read TGTGCCAGCAGCTTAGGGACGGCAGGGTTGTTTGGCTACACCTTC.

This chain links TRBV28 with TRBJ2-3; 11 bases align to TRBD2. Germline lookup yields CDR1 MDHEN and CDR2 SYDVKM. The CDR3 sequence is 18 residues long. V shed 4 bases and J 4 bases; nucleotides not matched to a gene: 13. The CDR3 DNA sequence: TGTGCCAGCAGTTCCCCCTCCCCACTAGCGGGAGAGGCAGATACGCAGTATTTT. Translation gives CASSSPSPLAGEADTQYF.

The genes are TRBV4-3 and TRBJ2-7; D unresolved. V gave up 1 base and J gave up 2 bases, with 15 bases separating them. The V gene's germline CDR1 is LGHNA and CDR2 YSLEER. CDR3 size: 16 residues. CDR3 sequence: CASSQGWRSGTYEQYF. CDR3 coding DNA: TGCGCCAGCAGCCAAGGATGGCGATCGGGTACCTACGAGCAGTACTTC.

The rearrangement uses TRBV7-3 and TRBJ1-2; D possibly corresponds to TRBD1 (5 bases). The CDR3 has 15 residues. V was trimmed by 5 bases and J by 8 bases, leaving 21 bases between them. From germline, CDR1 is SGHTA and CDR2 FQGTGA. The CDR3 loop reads CASSVPGREAEGYTF. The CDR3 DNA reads TGTGCCAGCAGCGTACCGGGACGAGAGGCTGAAGGCTACACCTTC.

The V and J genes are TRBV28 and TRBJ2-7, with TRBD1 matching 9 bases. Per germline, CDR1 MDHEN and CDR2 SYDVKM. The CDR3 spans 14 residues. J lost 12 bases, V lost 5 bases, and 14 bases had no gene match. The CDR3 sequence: CASSPPATGQGRYF. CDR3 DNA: TGTGCCAGCAGTCCCCCCGCTACAGGACAGGGGAGGTACTTC.

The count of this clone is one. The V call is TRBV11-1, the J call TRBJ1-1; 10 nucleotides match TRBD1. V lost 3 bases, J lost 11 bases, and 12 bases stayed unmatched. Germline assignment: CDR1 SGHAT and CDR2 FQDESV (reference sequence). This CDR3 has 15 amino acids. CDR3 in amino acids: CASSFPATGGEWAFF. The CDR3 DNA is TGTGCCAGCAGCTTCCCAGCGACAGGGGGCGAATGGGCTTTCTTT.

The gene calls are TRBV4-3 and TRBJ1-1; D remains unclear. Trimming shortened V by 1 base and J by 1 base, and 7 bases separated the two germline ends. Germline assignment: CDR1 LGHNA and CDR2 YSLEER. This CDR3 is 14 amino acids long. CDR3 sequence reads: CASSQVRGNTEAFF. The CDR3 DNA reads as TGCGCCAGCAGCCAAGTTCGGGGGAACACTGAAGCTTTCTTT.

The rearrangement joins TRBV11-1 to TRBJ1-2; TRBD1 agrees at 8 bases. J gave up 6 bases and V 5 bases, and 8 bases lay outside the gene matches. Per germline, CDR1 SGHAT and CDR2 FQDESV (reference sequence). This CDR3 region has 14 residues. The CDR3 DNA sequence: TGTGCCAGCAGCGCCGGACAGGGCCTAGATGGCTACACCTTC. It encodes CASSAGQGLDGYTF.

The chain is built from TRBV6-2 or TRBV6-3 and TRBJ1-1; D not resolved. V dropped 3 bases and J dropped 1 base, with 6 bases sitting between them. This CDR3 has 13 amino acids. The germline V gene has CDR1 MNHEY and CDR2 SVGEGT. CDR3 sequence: CASSYLRNTEAFF. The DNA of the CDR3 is TGTGCCAGCAGTTATCTGAGGAACACTGAAGCTTTCTTT.

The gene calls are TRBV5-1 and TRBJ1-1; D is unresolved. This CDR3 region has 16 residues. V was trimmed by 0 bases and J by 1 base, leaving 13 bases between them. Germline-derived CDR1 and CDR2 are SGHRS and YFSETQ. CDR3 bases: TGCGCCAGCAGCTTGGTAGCGGGAGGGTGGAACACTGAAGCTTTCTTT. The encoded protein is CASSLVAGGWNTEAFF.

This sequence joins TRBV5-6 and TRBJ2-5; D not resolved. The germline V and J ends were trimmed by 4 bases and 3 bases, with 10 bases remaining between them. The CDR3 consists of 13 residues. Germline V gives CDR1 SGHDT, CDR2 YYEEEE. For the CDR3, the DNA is TGTGCCAGCAGCCCCTTACAAGAAGAGACCCAGTACTTC. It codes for CASSPLQEETQYF.

The CDR3 here is CASSDGGGYTF. In DNA form, the CDR3 reads TGTGCCAGCAGTGATGGGGGGGGCTACACCTTC. This chain connects TRBV6-4 to TRBJ1-2, with a weak D call TRBD1 (5 bases). This CDR3 contains 11 residues. The V gene's germline CDR1 is MRHNA and CDR2 SNTAGT. Trimming took 3 bases from V and 8 from J, leaving 7 bases between them.

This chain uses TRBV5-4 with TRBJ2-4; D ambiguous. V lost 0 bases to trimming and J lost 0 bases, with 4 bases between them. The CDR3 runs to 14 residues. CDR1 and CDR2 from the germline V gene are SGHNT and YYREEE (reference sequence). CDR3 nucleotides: TGTGCCAGCAGCTTGGAGCTAGCCAAAAACATTCAGTACTTC. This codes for CASSLELAKNIQYF. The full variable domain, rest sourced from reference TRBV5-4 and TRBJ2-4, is ETGVTQSPTHLIKTRGQQVTLRCSSQSGHNTVSWYQQALGQGPQFIFQYYREEENGRGNFPPRFSGLQFPNYSSELNVNALELDDSALYLCASSLELAKNIQYFGAGTRLSVL.

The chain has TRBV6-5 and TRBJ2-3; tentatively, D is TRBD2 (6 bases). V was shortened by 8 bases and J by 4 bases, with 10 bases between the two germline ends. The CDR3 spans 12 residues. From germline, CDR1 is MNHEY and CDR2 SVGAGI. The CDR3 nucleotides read TGTGCCAGCCGGGACTCTTCAGATACGCAGTATTTT. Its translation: CASRDSSDTQYF.

The CDR3 region is CASSPGTAISTIYF. The CDR3 coding sequence is TGTGCCAGCTCACCTGGGACAGCCATATCCACCATATATTTT. The V gene is TRBV18, the J gene TRBJ1-3; 7 bases line up with TRBD1. The CDR3 covers 14 residues. V trimming: 3 bases; J trimming: 9 bases; junction bases outside the gene matches: 8. CDR1 and CDR2 (germline): KGHSH, LQKENI.

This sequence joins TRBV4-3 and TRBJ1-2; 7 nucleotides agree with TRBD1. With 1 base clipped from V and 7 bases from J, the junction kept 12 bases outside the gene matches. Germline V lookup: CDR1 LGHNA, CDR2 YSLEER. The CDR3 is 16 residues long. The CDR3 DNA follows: TGCGCCAGCAGCCAAGTCGCCTATAGCAGGGGGTTTGGCTACACCTTC. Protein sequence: CASSQVAYSRGFGYTF.

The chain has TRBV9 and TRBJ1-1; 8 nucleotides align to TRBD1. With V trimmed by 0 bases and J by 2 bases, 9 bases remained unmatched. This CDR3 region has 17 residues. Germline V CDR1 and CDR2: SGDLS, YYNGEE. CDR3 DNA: TGTGCCAGCAGCGTAGAACCGACAGGGGATATAAACACTGAAGCTTTCTTT. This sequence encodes CASSVEPTGDINTEAFF.

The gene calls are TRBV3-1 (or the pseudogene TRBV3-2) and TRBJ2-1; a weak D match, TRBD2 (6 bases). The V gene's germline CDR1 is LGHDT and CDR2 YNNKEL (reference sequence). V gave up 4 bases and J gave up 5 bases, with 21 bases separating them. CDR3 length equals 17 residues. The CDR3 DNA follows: TGTGCCAGCAGCCCACAGGCCGGGCGGAGGGGCAACAATGAGCAGTTCTTC. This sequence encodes CASSPQAGRRGNNEQFF.